These 5 T cell receptor beta chains share one sample of origin, sequenced in a study of CD8+ T cells in alopecia areata. Following RNA extraction, reverse transcription yielded cDNA that acted as the sequencing template. TCRdb keeps only in-frame clones here, not all; method: immunoSEQ multiplex PCR. Of roughly 130,000 clones in the sample, around 50% are singletons; the top ten hold 4.5%. The sequences come from CD4+ T cells sorted from blood, collected at week 0. The origin of the receptors is a human donor with alopecia areata.

The chain employs TRBV28 and TRBJ1-1; D unresolved. The V and J ends lost 2 bases and 11 bases respectively, with 15 bases between them. From germline, CDR1 is MDHEN and CDR2 SYDVKM. The CDR3 is 13 residues long. CDR3 DNA sequence: TGTGCCAGCAGTTTAACCCGGACGCGGCGGGCTTTCTTT. This sequence encodes CASSLTRTRRAFF.

The rearrangement joins TRBV25-1 to TRBJ2-3, with TRBD2 matching over 8 bases. Germline V gene data show CDR1 as MGHDK and CDR2 as SYGVNS. The CDR3 is 16 amino acids. The J segment lost 0 bases and the V segment lost 4 bases, leaving 6 bases of the junction unmatched. The DNA for the CDR3 is TGTGCCAGCAGTGCGCTAGCGGGTTATAGCACAGATACGCAGTATTTT. Translating gives CASSALAGYSTDTQYF.

The rearrangement uses TRBV20-1 and TRBJ1-2, with TRBD1 as a possible D gene (6 bases). The V and J ends lost 6 bases and 6 bases respectively, with 11 bases between them. Germline CDR1 reads DFQATT; CDR2 reads SNEGSKA (reference sequence). The length of the CDR3 is 11 residues. CDR3 nucleotide sequence: TGCAGTGCCCCGGCAGGGGATGGCTACACCTTC. It encodes CSAPAGDGYTF.

This chain joins TRBV2 and TRBJ1-2; 9 nucleotides line up with TRBD1. The V gene end was trimmed by 3 bases and the J gene end by 4 bases; junction bases not matched to a gene: 6. Germline V gene data show CDR1 as SNHLY and CDR2 as FYNNEI. This CDR3 contains 15 residues. DNA for the CDR3: TGTGCCAGCAGTGAGCGAACAGGGGGCTCCTATGGCTACACCTTC. Translated: CASSERTGGSYGYTF.

There are a few counts of this clone. This rearrangement joins TRBV7-9 to TRBJ1-2; a possible D gene is TRBD1 (6 bases). This CDR3 is 16 amino acids long. V shed 0 bases and J shed 1 base, with 12 bases lying between them. Germline CDR1 reads SEHNR; CDR2 reads FQNEAQ (reference sequence). Here the CDR3 reads CASSLAAGVNNYGYTF. The CDR3 DNA is TGTGCCAGCAGCTTAGCAGCAGGGGTTAATAACTATGGCTACACCTTC.